The source of this T cell receptor (beta chain) is a study of T cells in Graves' hyperthyroidism and ophthalmopathy. The CDR3 regions of TCR beta were amplified from RNA transcripts. HTBI primers were employed in a first-round RT-PCR of the TCR CDR3. TCRdb reprocessed the multiplex PCR reads via MiXCR and lists one record per CDR3 protein. The table lists under 450,000 distinct CDR3 sequences, about 15% of them singletons. Trimming took 6 bases from V and 10 from J, leaving 10 bases between them. This CDR3 contains 11 residues. Germline V gene data show CDR1 as MNHEY and CDR2 as SMNVEV (reference sequence). Study-level results: The model identified upcoming ophthalmopathy a median around 7.1 months ahead of onset.

This clonotype was observed at least ten times. Its antigen is unknown. Exclusion followed for patients with uncontrolled infection, other autoimmune disease, pregnancy or lactation. This receptor was taken from a woman aged 18-30 years with Graves' hyperthyroidism. The material sequenced was blood. V gene TRBV27 combines with J gene TRBJ2-1; D not resolved. The CDR3 DNA reads as TGTGCCAGCAGCTCACTGAGCGAGCAGTTCTTC. Residues: CASSSLSEQFF.